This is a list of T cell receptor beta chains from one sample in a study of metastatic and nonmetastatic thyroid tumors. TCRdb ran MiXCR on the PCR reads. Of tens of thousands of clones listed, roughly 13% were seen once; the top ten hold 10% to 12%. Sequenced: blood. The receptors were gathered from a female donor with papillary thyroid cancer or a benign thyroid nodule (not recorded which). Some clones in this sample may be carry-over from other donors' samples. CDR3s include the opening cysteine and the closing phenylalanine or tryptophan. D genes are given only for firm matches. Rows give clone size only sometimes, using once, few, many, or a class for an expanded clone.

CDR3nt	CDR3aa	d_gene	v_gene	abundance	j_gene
TGTGCCAGCAGCTTTTCTGTGGGAGCCTACGAGCAGTACTTC	CASSFSVGAYEQYF	-	TRBV7-2	many	TRBJ2-7
TGTGCCAGCATAGGTCAGCGGGCCGGGGAGCTGTTTTTT	CASIGQRAGELFF	-	TRBV2	many	TRBJ2-2
TGTGCCAGCAGTGAAGCACTAGCGTATCAGTTCTTC	CASSEALAYQFF	TRBD2	TRBV6-1	few	TRBJ2-1
TGCAGTGCTAGATACCGGCCCTCACAAGAGACCCAGTACTTC	CSARYRPSQETQYF	-	TRBV20-1	few	TRBJ2-5
TGTGCCAGTAGTATGCCTAGCGGCGGCGGGGAGACCCAGTACTTC	CASSMPSGGGETQYF	TRBD2	TRBV19	many	TRBJ2-5
TGTGCCAGCAGTTCGGAGGGTAGATCACCCCTCCACTTT	CASSSEGRSPLHF	-	TRBV12-3/TRBV12-4	-	TRBJ1-6
TGTGCCAGCAGCTTAAGTTTAGCTGAAGCTTTCTTT	CASSLSLAEAFF	-	TRBV7-9	many	TRBJ1-1
TGTGCCAGCAACCTCCAGGAGTATGGCTACACCTTC	CASNLQEYGYTF	-	TRBV7-9	many	TRBJ1-2
TGTGCCAGCAGTACCGGGACCACCTACGAGCAGTACTTC	CASSTGTTYEQYF	-	TRBV2	few	TRBJ2-7
TGTGCCAGCAGTTTCCCGACTAGCGGGGGAAGGGAAGAGACCCAGTACTTC	CASSFPTSGGREETQYF	TRBD2	TRBV27	many	TRBJ2-5
TGTGCCAGCAGCTTAGGGCTAGCGGGAGATACGCAGTATTTT	CASSLGLAGDTQYF	TRBD2	TRBV11-3	many	TRBJ2-3
TGTGCCAGCAGGTCCCGGGACAGCAATAATTCACCCCTCCACTTT	CASRSRDSNNSPLHF	TRBD1	TRBV6-2/TRBV6-3	many	TRBJ1-6
TGTGCCAGCAGCCAAGTTCTGCGGGCCACAGATACACAGTATTTT	CASSQVLRATDTQYF	-	TRBV4-2	-	TRBJ2-3
TGCAGTGCTGTGCTTGAGATGAACACTGAAGCTTTCTTT	CSAVLEMNTEAFF	-	TRBV20-1	-	TRBJ1-1
TGTGCCAGCAAGGTCTTGGACGAGCAGTACTTC	CASKVLDEQYF	-	TRBV6-2/TRBV6-3	few	TRBJ2-7
TGCGCCAGCAGCTTGAGACAGGGGAGCTACGAGCAGTACTTC	CASSLRQGSYEQYF	TRBD1	TRBV5-1	many	TRBJ2-7
TGTGCCAGCAGCTTAGGGAACTCCTACGAGCAGTACTTC	CASSLGNSYEQYF	-	TRBV11-2	many	TRBJ2-7
TGTGCCATCAGTGGGGGGACGGACTCCTACAATGAGCAGTTCTTC	CAISGGTDSYNEQFF	-	TRBV10-3	many	TRBJ2-1
TGTGCCAGCAGCTCAGGGGGCGGGGAGACCCAGTACTTC	CASSSGGGETQYF	TRBD1	TRBV5-5	many	TRBJ2-5
TGCGCCAGCAGCCGAGAGGGTAGTGGACGGATCTCTGGGGCCAACGTCCTGACTTTC	CASSREGSGRISGANVLTF	-	TRBV4-3	many	TRBJ2-6
TGTGCCAGCAGCCCACGAGGGCGGGATAATGAGCAGTTCTTC	CASSPRGRDNEQFF	-	TRBV28	many	TRBJ2-1
TGTGCCAGCAGCTATCGGGACTCGATCTCACCAGTTAGCGAGCAGTACTTC	CASSYRDSISPVSEQYF	-	TRBV7-2	many	TRBJ2-7
TGTTCCACCAGCGGGGACAGGGTTGGTGATCAGTACTTC	CSTSGDRVGDQYF	TRBD1	TRBV15	few	TRBJ2-7
TGTGCCAGCAGTTATGGGCACTCGAGCTCCTACGAGCAGTACTTC	CASSYGHSSSYEQYF	-	TRBV6-6	many	TRBJ2-7
TGTGCCACCAGCAGAGAAGCAGGAACGGAGGGCTACACCTTC	CATSREAGTEGYTF	-	TRBV15	many	TRBJ1-2
TGCAGTGCTAGGAATGGACAGGGCCTCTCCTACGAGCAGTACTTC	CSARNGQGLSYEQYF	TRBD1	TRBV20-1	-	TRBJ2-7